This T cell receptor beta chain was sequenced for a study of blood T cell repertoires in COVID-19. Study-wide background: Acute and convalescent COVID-19 specimens originated in the United States, Italy and Spain. Nucleic acid was either cDNA or gDNA, and it came from T cells, B-cell-depleted T cells, or PBMCs.

Per the authors' pipeline: Nucleated cell counts were estimated from reference gene primer amplification. Sequencing was performed with immunoSEQ multiplex PCR; in TCRdb, only in-frame clones are kept and a portion is missing. V, J and clone size derive from that table, while D and trimming were established from the DNA sequence. The table records 130,000 or so clones, roughly 84% of them present only once. This CDR3 region has 12 residues. Germline CDR1 and CDR2: SGHDT and YYEEEE. The ends were cut back, 2 bases at V and 8 bases at J, with 10 bases in the middle. The genes are TRBV5-6 and TRBJ1-2; D unresolved. Material: peripheral blood. The sequence was collected from a woman over 75 with acute or convalescent COVID-19. CDR3 bases: TGTGCCAGCAGCTTAACAGCATCGGGCTACACCTTC. This codes for CASSLTASGYTF.